This TCR beta chain was identified in a study of T cells in Graves' hyperthyroidism and ophthalmopathy. Remarks on this clonotype: The antigen is unknown.

General study findings and limits: Using 13 V-J features, a model discriminated ophthalmopathy from stable hyperthyroidism.

RNA transcripts provided the source from which TCR beta CDR3 regions were amplified. The HTBI primer set drove a first-round RT-PCR of the TCR CDR3. TCRdb re-derived calls from the multiplex PCR reads in MiXCR, one entry per CDR3 protein. The sample consists of 300,000 to 350,000 distinct CDR3 sequences, 15% to 20% of them appearing once. There are 14 residues in the CDR3. V was pared by 3 bases and J by 4 bases, with 5 bases of the junction left unmatched. The germline gives CDR1 DFQATT, CDR2 SNEGSKA (reference sequence). The V and J genes are TRBV20-1 and TRBJ2-7; 11 bases match TRBD1. Sequences were obtained from blood. The TCR originated in a woman between 40 and 50 years old with Graves' ophthalmopathy. The CDR3: CSARTGTGGYEQYF. In DNA form, the CDR3 reads TGCAGTGCTAGGACCGGGACAGGGGGTTACGAGCAGTACTTC.